This TCR beta chain stems from a study of PD-1 blockade in mismatch repair-deficient tumors. Study background: Patients had about 13 mismatch repair-deficient cancer types and were previously treated and progressing.

Points from the study as a whole: Tumor-resident clones, often undetectable pretreatment in blood, expanded then contracted after pembrolizumab.

This CDR3 comprises 13 residues. The ends lost 3 bases at V and 10 bases at J; junction bases unmatched: 6. Germline-derived CDR1 and CDR2 are MDHEN and SYDVKM. Sequenced by immunoSEQ multiplex PCR; TCRdb stores in-frame clones only, minus some. The sample yields around 25,000 clones, approximately 84% seen once. This clone was seen only once. Its antigen is not known. Mismatch repair deficiency was confirmed in all patients, by PCR or immunohistochemistry. The rearrangement joins TRBV28 to TRBJ1-2; 9 bases are shared with TRBD1. The specimen comprised PBMCs, sampled before pembrolizumab treatment. This sequence originates from an adult with mismatch repair-deficient cancer. DNA of the CDR3: TGTGCCAGCAGTTTGGGACAGGGATTGGACTACACCTTC. Its translation: CASSLGQGLDYTF.